The 10 T cell receptor beta chains below come from one sample, sequenced in a study of identical twins. TCRdb redid the calling of the 5' RACE reads with MiXCR, one entry per CDR3 protein. The data hold some 210,000 distinct CDR3 sequences, with roughly 15% observed a single time. A further study also used this sample, focusing on T cells expressing NK-cell markers.

Input material: CD8+ T cells sorted from blood. These receptors originate from a young woman in good health.

This chain uses TRBV2 with TRBJ1-5; D is unclear. This CDR3 has 15 amino acids. The germline V and J ends were trimmed by 4 bases and 4 bases, with 14 bases remaining between them. From germline, CDR1 is SNHLY and CDR2 FYNNEI. The CDR3 spells CASSVYSSSNQPQHF. DNA of the CDR3: TGTGCCAGCAGTGTCTACAGTAGTAGTAATCAGCCCCAGCATTTT.

This clonotype was seen repeatedly, ten times or more. The chain employs TRBV12-3 or TRBV12-4 and TRBJ2-5; 9 bases agree with TRBD2. V lost 4 bases to trimming and J lost 1 base; unmatched junction nucleotides: 4. The CDR3 is 15 amino acids. CDR3 sequence: CASSWYSGGQETQYF. The CDR3 DNA reads as TGTGCCAGCAGTTGGTATAGCGGGGGCCAAGAGACCCAGTACTTC.

This rearrangement joins TRBV11-2 to TRBJ2-1; TRBD2 matches at 8 bases. The CDR3 is 15 amino acids. With 5 bases clipped from V and 4 bases from J, the junction kept 7 bases outside the gene matches. Germline CDR1 SGHAT, CDR2 FQNNGV. The CDR3, as DNA: TGTGCCAGCAGCACTCTAGCGGGCATATACAATGAGCAGTTCTTC. Amino acid sequence: CASSTLAGIYNEQFF.

This clonotype showed up just a few times. V is TRBV7-8 and J is TRBJ2-6; the D is unclear. In germline, CDR1 is SGHVS, CDR2 FQNEAQ. V was pared by 7 bases and J by 0 bases, with 7 bases between. The CDR3 loop spans 14 amino acids. DNA of the CDR3: TGTGCCAGCAACACCGACTCTGGGGCCAACGTCCTGACTTTC. As protein: CASNTDSGANVLTF.

The rearrangement joins TRBV7-2 to TRBJ2-5; no definite D call. The CDR3 runs 15 residues. Germline V gene sequence: CDR1 SGHTA, CDR2 FQGNSA. Trimming removed 4 bases at V and 4 bases at J, with 16 bases between. The CDR3 sequence is CASSSAQLRGETQYF. CDR3 sequence (DNA): TGTGCCAGCAGCTCGGCACAACTACGCGGAGAGACCCAGTACTTC.

A few counts support this clonotype. V usage is TRBV5-6 and J usage is TRBJ2-2; 9 positions agree with TRBD2. This CDR3 spans 16 amino acids. After removal of 0 bases from V and 5 bases from J, the junction contained 5 bases not matched to a gene. CDR1 SGHDT and CDR2 YYEEEE come from the germline V gene. This CDR3 reads CASSLVREGWTGELFF. The CDR3 bases are TGTGCCAGCAGCTTGGTGCGGGAGGGGTGGACCGGGGAGCTGTTTTTT. Complete variable domain (other parts from reference TRBV5-6 and TRBJ2-2): DAGVTQSPTHLIKTRGQQVTLRCSPKSGHDTVSWYQQALGQGPQFIFQYYEEEERQRGNFPDRFSGHQFPNYSSELNVNALLLGDSALYLCASSLVREGWTGELFFGEGSRLTVL.

The chain combines TRBV12-3 or TRBV12-4 with TRBJ2-5; D remains unclear. V lost 4 bases, J lost 3 bases, and 6 bases lay in between. The CDR3 extends over 12 amino acids. CDR3 bases: TGTGCCAGCAGTTCGACCGAAGAGACCCAGTACTTC. Translation gives CASSSTEETQYF.

A few counts support this clonotype. The CDR3 spells CASSLVPQETQYF. The DNA for the CDR3 is TGTGCCAGCAGCTTAGTACCACAAGAGACCCAGTACTTC. The chain recombines TRBV7-9 with TRBJ2-5; no clear D. Germline CDR1 and CDR2: SEHNR and FQNEAQ (reference sequence). CDR3 length: 13 amino acids. With 1 base removed from V and 2 bases from J, the gap between germline ends came to 5 bases.

This clonotype was seen a few times. V usage is TRBV7-9 and J usage is TRBJ2-3; TRBD1 aligns across 8 bases. Trimming at V came to 5 bases and at J to 2 bases, leaving 9 bases not matched to a gene. The CDR3 is 16 amino acids. Germline CDR1 is SEHNR and CDR2 is FQNEAQ (reference sequence). CDR3 bases: TGTGCCAGCAGCCCCCGGACAGGGACACTCACAGATACGCAGTATTTT. Its protein product is CASSPRTGTLTDTQYF.

This chain connects TRBV6-1 to TRBJ2-7; 9 positions agree with TRBD2. V was clipped by 3 bases and J by 4 bases; unmatched bases: 1. Germline assignment: CDR1 MNHNS and CDR2 SASEGT. The CDR3 runs 13 residues. CDR3 residues: CASSDLAGYEQYF. The CDR3 nucleotides read TGTGCCAGCAGTGACCTAGCGGGGTACGAGCAGTACTTC.